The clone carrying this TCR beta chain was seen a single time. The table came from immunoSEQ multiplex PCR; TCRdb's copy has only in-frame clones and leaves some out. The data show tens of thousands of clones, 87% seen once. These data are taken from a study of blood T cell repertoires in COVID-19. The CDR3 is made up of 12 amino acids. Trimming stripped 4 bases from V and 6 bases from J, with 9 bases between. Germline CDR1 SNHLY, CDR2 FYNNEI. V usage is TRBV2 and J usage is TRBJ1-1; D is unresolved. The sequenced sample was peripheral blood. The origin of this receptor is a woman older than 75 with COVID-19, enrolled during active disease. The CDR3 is CASSVYRAEAFF. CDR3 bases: TGTGCCAGCAGTGTATACAGAGCTGAAGCTTTCTTT.